The rows below give T cell receptor beta chains drawn from one sample of a study of shared clonotypes between healthy human individuals. Here immunoSEQ multiplex PCR was the method, and the copy in TCRdb shows in-frame clones only, minus some. The table includes about 2.4 million clones, around 90% detected once. The sample comprised naive CD4+ T cells sorted from blood. Every receptor here comes from a man younger than 30 in good health. CDR3s include the opening cysteine and the closing phenylalanine or tryptophan.

cdr3_length	j_call	v_call	cdr3_aa
16	TRBJ1-5	TRBV7-6	CASSEGQGGMGQPQHF
12	TRBJ2-7	TRBV30	CAWSAGLYEQYF
14	TRBJ1-2	TRBV7-2	CASSGGDGFYGYTF
12	TRBJ2-5	TRBV27	CASSSFGRQPHF
15	TRBJ1-5	TRBV19	CASSIDIAEHQPQHF
15	TRBJ2-2	TRBV10-2	CASSRATSGTGELFF
15	TRBJ2-7	TRBV6-9	CAISQGQGREYEQYF
17	TRBJ1-2	TRBV30	CASMGKKGQETIYGYTF
14	TRBJ1-2	TRBV11-2	CASRPGPSNYGYTF
15	TRBJ2-6	TRBV2	CASSTLDSGANVLTF
15	TRBJ2-5	TRBV18	CASSPPGLQKETQYF
13	TRBJ2-2	TRBV9	CASRGPNTGELFF
15	TRBJ1-6	TRBV7-8	CASTRGQSYNSPLHF
15	TRBJ1-5	TRBV28	CASKASGTGNQPQHF
14	TRBJ1-6	TRBV27	CASRYDSENSPLHF
19	TRBJ1-2	TRBV18	CASSPMQTTSTLTMALYTF
14	TRBJ2-2	TRBV5-1	CASGTGGPSGELFF
13	TRBJ2-2	TRBV7-2	CASSPRPTGELFF